This TCR beta chain was captured by sequencing in a study of T-cell memory formation after mild COVID-19. Trimming took off 3 bases at V and 3 bases at J, with 9 bases between the two ends. Germline assignment: CDR1 SQVTM and CDR2 ANQGSEA. The CDR3 contains 13 residues. This clonotype turned up a few times. TCRdb ran MiXCR on the 5' RACE reads and lists one entry per CDR3 protein. This sample has some 210,000 distinct CDR3 sequences, with roughly 10% found just once. This sequence joins TRBV29-1 and TRBJ2-1; D gene uncertain. The TCR sequence derives from a man aged 18 to 30 who had mild COVID-19 (a few samples of this study predate the infection). Cell type and time point are not known. The sequenced material came from PBMCs or a T cell subset sorted from them (not recorded which). CDR3 DNA sequence: TGCAGCGTTGATCCGGTGGGCTACAATGAGCAGTTCTTC. This encodes CSVDPVGYNEQFF.